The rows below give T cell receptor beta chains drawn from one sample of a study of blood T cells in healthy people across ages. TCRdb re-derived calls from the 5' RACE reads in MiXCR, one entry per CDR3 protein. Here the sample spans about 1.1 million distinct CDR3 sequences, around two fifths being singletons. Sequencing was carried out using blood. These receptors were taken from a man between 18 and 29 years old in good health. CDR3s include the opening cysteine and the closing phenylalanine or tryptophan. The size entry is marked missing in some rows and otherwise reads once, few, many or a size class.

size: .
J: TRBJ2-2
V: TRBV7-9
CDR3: CASSSRITGELFF

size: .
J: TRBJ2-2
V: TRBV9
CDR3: CASRDASNTGELFF

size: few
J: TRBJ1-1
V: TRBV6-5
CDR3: CASSYSWVGTEAFF

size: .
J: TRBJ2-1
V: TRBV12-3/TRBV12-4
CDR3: CASSRPADSYNEQFF

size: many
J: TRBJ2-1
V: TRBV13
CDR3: CASSLQGVNEQFF

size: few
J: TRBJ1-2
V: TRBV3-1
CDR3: CASSQETANPNYGYTF

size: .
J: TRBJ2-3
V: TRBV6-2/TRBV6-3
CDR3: CASSYPQLAGTDTQYF

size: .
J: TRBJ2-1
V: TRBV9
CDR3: CASSVAYTASGSNEQFF

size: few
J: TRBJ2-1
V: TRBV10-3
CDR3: CAISPVVGFNEQFF

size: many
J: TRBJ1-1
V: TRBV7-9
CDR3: CASSGLGYSSYKNTEAFF

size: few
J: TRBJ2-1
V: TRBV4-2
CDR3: CASSQGQGAREQFF

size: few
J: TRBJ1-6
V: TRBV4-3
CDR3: CASSQEVRTAYNSPLHF

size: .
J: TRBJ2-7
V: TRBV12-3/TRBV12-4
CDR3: CASSWRDYQWYEQYF

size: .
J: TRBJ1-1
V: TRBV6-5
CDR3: CASSPSSRANTEAFF

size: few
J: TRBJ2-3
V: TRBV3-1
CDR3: CASSLLLGGGTDTQYF

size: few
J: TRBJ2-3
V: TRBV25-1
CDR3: CASSGVGPVSTDTQYF

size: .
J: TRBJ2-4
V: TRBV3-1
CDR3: CASSPGHTLAKNIQYF

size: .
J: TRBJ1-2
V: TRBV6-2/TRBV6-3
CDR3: CASTLGPGAYGYTF

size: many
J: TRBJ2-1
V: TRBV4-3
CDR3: CASSQEWTRDNEQFF

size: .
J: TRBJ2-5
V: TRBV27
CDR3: CASSSLVEVEETQYF

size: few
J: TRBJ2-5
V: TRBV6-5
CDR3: CASSPGLAVKETQYF

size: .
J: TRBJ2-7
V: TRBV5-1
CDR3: CASGYRRSTYEQYF

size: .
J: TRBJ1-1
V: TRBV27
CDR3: CASSLWGDRNTEAFF

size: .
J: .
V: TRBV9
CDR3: CASNSGGAIYNEQYF

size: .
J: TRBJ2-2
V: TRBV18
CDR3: CASSGLAANTGELFF

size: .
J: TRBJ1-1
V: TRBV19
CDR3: CASISDRPYTEAFF

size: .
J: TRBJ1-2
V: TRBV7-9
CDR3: CASSSGQLLNYGYTF

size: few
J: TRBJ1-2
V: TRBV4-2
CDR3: CASSQEKGDIVNYGYTF

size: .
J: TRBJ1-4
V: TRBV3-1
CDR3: CASSPLQGSEKLFF

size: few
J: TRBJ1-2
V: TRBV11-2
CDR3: CASSLEYSGYTF

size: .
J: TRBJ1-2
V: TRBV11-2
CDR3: CASSLTTSGGANYGYTF

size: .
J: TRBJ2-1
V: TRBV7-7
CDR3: CASSPGQMDEQFF

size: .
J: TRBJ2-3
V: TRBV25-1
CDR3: CASSEWGTTDTQYF

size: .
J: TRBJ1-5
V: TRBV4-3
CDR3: CASSQERIWQPRHF

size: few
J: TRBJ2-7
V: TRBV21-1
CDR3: CASSQKRGAYEQYF

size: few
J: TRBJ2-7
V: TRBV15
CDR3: CATSRVGTYEQYF

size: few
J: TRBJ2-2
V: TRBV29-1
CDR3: CSGQTGPNTGELFF

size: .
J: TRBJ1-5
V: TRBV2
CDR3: CASSVGLPYGQPQHF

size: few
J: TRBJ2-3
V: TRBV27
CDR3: CASRYRGYGTDTQYF

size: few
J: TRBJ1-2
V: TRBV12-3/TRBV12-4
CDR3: CASGQQGNGGFTF

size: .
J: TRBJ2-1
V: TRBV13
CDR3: CASSLVSSGGDEQFF

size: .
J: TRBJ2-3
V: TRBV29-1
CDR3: CSRTGGAKDTQYF

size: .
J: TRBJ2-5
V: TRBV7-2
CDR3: CASSLSSGTQETQYF

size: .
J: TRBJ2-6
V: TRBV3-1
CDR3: CASSPTENSGANVLTF

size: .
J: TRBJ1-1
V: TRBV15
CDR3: CATSRVEGAEAFF

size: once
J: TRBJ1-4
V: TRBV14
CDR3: CASSQDVRNEKLFF

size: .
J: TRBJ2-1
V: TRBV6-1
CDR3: CASSELTTRGYNEQFF